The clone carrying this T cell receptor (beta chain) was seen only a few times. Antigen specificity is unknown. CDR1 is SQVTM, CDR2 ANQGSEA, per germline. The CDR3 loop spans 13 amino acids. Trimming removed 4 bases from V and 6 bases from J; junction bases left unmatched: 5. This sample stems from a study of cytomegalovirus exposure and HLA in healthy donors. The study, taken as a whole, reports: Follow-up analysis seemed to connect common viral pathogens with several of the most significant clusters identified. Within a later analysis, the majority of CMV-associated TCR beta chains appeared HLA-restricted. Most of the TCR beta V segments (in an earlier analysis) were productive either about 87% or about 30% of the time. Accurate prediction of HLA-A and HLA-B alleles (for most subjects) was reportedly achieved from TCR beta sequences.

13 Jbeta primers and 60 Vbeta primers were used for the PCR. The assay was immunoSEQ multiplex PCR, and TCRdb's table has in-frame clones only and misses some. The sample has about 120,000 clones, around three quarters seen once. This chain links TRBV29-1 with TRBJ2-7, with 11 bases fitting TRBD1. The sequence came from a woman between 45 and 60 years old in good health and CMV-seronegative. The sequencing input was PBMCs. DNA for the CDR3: TGCAGCGTTGCCGGACAGGGGGCTCGCGAGCAGTACTTC. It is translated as CSVAGQGAREQYF.